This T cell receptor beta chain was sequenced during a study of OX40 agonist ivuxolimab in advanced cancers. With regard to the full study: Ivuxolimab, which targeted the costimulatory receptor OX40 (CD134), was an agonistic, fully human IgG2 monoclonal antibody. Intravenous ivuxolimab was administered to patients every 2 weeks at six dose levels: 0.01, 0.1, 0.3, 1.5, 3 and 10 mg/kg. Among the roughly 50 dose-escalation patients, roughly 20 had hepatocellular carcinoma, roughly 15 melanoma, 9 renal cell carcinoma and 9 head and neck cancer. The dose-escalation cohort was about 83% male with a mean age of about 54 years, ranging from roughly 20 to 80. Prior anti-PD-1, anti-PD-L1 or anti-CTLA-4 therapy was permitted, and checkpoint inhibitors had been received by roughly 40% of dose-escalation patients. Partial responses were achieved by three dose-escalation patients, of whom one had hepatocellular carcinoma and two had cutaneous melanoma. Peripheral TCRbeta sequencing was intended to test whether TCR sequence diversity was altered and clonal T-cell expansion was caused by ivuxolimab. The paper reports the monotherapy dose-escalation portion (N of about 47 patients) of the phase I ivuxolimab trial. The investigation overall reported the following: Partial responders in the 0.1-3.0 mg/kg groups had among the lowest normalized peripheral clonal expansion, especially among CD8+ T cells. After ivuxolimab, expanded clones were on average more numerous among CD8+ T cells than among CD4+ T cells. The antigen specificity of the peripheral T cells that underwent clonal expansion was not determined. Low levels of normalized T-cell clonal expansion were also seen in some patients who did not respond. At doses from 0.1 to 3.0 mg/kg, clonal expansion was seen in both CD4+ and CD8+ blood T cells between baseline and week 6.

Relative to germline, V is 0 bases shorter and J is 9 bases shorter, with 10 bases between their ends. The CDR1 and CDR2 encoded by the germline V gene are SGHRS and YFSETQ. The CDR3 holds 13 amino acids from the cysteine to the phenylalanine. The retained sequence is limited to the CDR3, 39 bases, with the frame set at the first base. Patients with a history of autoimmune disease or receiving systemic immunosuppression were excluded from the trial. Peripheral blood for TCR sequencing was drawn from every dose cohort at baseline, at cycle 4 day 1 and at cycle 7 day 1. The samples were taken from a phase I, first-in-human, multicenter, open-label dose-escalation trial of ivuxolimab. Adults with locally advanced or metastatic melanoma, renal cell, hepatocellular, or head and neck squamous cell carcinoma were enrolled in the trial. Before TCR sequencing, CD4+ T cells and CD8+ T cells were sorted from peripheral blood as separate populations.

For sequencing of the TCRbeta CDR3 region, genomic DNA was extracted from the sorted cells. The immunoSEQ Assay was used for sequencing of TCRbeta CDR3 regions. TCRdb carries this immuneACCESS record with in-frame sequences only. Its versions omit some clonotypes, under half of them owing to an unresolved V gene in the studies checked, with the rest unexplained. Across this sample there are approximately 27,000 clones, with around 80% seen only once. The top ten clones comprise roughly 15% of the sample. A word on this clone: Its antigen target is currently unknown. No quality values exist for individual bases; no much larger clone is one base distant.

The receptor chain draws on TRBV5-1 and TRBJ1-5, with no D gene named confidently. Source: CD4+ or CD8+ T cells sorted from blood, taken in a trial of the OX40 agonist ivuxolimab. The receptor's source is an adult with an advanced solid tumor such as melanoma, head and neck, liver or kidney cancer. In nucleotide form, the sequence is TGCGCCAGCAGCTTGGACGGGAACCGGCCCCAGCATTTT. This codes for CASSLDGNRPQHF.